The clone carrying this T cell receptor (beta chain) was found a few times. Antigen specificity is unknown. The data derive from a study of T-cell memory formation after mild COVID-19. Study-wide points: CD4/CD8 balance held among clones contracting day 15 to 85, and later expanders leaned CD4+. Contracting CD4+ clones sat mainly in CM and EM; CD8+ in EMRA. Prior to infection, memory already included some responding clones, suggesting cross-reactive memory joined.

CDR3 length: 13 amino acids. Germline V gene data show CDR1 as MNHNS and CDR2 as SASEGT. V dropped 4 bases and J dropped 2 bases, with 9 bases sitting between them. Researchers used 5'RACE with constant-segment primers to make TCR alpha and TCR beta cDNA libraries that carry sample barcodes and UMIs. TCRdb analysed the 5' RACE reads with MiXCR anew, one entry per CDR3 protein. Here the sample spans 300,000 to 350,000 distinct CDR3 sequences, over 10% being singletons. Sequenced sample: PBMCs or a T cell subset sorted from them (not recorded which). The receptor comes from a man aged 18 to 30 who had mild COVID-19 (a few samples of this study predate the infection). Cell type and time point are not known. This chain uses TRBV6-1 with TRBJ2-7; D may be TRBD1 or TRBD2 (5 bases each). The CDR3, as DNA: TGTGCCAGCAGTGGGGAGACAGCCTACGAGCAGTACTTC. The encoded protein is CASSGETAYEQYF.